This paragraph covers one T cell receptor beta chain sequence. In the original processing: Reference gene primer amplification yielded estimated nucleated cell counts. Generated by immunoSEQ multiplex PCR, the TCRdb table keeps only in-frame clones and is missing some. That table is the source of V, J and clone size, and D and trimming were worked out from the DNA. The sample lists about 140,000 clones; approximately 91% were seen once. This specimen comes from a study of blood T cell repertoires in COVID-19. Study as a whole: Italy, Spain and the United States were the sources of the convalescent and acute COVID-19 samples. From T cells, B-cell-depleted T cells, or PBMCs came the material, which was cDNA or gDNA.

The CDR3 runs to 16 residues. V shed 4 bases and J shed 0 bases, with 10 bases lying between them. CDR1 and CDR2 (germline): LNHDA, SQIVND (reference sequence). Sequenced sample: peripheral blood. V usage is TRBV19 and J usage is TRBJ2-6; D gene uncertain. This sequence originates from a man aged 45-60 years with active or convalescent COVID-19. The CDR3 nucleotides are TGTGCCAGTAGTACCCCCCGGTTCTCTGGGGCCAACGTCCTGACTTTC. Its translation: CASSTPRFSGANVLTF.